This is a list of T cell receptor beta chains from one sample in a study of cytomegalovirus exposure and HLA in healthy donors. The repertoire was sequenced with immunoSEQ multiplex PCR; TCRdb's copy has only in-frame clones and lacks some. Of about 98,000 clones in the sample, approximately 88% are singletons; the top ten hold around 3.9%. Sequences were obtained from PBMCs. The source of these receptors is a woman in her thirties in good health and CMV-seronegative. Both conserved end residues are trimmed from each CDR3.

J: TRBJ1-2
V: TRBV2
CDR3: ASSEGDTYYGYT

J: TRBJ2-1
V: TRBV5-1
CDR3: ASSLVAGGYNEQF

J: TRBJ1-5
V: TRBV6-1
CDR3: ASSSSGGNQPQH

J: TRBJ2-5
V: TRBV15
CDR3: ATSRGRQGAWETQY

J: TRBJ1-1
V: TRBV27
CDR3: ASKAGVVGTEAF

J: TRBJ1-4
V: TRBV19
CDR3: ASSMQGEKLF

J: TRBJ2-3
V: TRBV11-2
CDR3: ASSRAGLAGDTDTQY

J: TRBJ1-2
V: TRBV20-1
CDR3: SAQGFYGYT

J: TRBJ1-5
V: TRBV2
CDR3: ASEVLSGGGGQPQH

J: TRBJ2-1
V: TRBV11-3
CDR3: ASSLTGARGGEQF

J: TRBJ2-7
V: TRBV4-3
CDR3: ASSQGWTGETKSYEQY

J: TRBJ2-7
V: TRBV7-9
CDR3: ASSKRGGGEQY

J: TRBJ2-7
V: TRBV21-1
CDR3: ASTPRRLSYEQY

J: TRBJ1-4
V: TRBV6-8
CDR3: DSWGEVCTNEKLF

J: TRBJ1-2
V: TRBV9
CDR3: ASSPGQGRDNYGYT

J: TRBJ2-2
V: TRBV7-9
CDR3: ASHFTGELF

J: TRBJ1-2
V: TRBV28
CDR3: ASGRAGNYGYT

J: TRBJ1-5
V: TRBV19
CDR3: ASSMRTVAYNQPQH

J: TRBJ2-5
V: TRBV4-2
CDR3: ASTPTGDGEETQY

J: TRBJ2-3
V: TRBV2
CDR3: ASSHKGADTQY

J: TRBJ2-7
V: TRBV29-1
CDR3: SVVRGYEQY

J: TRBJ2-3
V: TRBV7-6
CDR3: ASRSGGADTQY

J: TRBJ2-7
V: TRBV19
CDR3: ASSSPRAGGRSYEQY

J: TRBJ1-1
V: TRBV6-1
CDR3: ASSARQGLVTEAF

J: TRBJ2-1
V: TRBV19
CDR3: ASMRRRGNEQF

J: TRBJ2-7
V: TRBV7-9
CDR3: ASSLGGTLTYEQY

J: TRBJ1-2
V: TRBV28
CDR3: ASSSGTGSLRGGYT

J: TRBJ2-2
V: TRBV5-1
CDR3: ASRATGSGTGERF

J: TRBJ1-5
V: TRBV7-9
CDR3: ASSLVEHQPQH

J: TRBJ2-3
V: TRBV4-3
CDR3: ASSQLAGVPDTQY

J: TRBJ2-7
V: TRBV4-3
CDR3: ASSPGSGILYEQY

J: TRBJ1-1
V: TRBV5-1
CDR3: ASATQGDTTEAF

J: TRBJ2-3
V: TRBV5-1
CDR3: ASSFDRVGLTFPDTQY

J: TRBJ1-3
V: TRBV7-2
CDR3: ASREGAAGNTIY

J: TRBJ2-1
V: TRBV15
CDR3: ATSKGGGARYNEQF

J: TRBJ2-1
V: TRBV11-3
CDR3: ASSLGRGIQWEQF